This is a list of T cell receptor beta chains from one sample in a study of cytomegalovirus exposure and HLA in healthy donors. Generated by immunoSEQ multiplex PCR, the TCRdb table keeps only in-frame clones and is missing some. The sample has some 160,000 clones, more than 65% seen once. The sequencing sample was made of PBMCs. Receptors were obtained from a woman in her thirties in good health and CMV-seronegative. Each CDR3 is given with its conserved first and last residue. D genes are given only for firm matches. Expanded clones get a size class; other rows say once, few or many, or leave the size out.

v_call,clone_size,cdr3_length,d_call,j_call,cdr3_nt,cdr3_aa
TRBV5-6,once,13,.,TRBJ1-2,TGTGCCAGCAGCTTGGCAGATAACTATGGCTACACCTTC,CASSLADNYGYTF
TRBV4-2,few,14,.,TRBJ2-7,TGTGCCAGCAGCCAGAGGGACTCCTTCTACGAGCAGTACTTC,CASSQRDSFYEQYF
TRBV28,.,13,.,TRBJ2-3,TGTGCCAGCAGCCTGACTAGCACAGATACGCAGTATTTT,CASSLTSTDTQYF
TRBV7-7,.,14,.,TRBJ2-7,TGTGCTAGCAGCTTAATGACTAACTCCTACGAGCAGTACTTC,CASSLMTNSYEQYF
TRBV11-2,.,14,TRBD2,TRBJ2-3,TGTGCCAGCAGAAGACTAGCGGATACAGATACGCAGTATTTT,CASRRLADTDTQYF
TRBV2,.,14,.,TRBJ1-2,TGTGCCAGCAGAAGTAGGAGGGATGACTATGGCTACCCCTTC,CASRSRRDDYGYPF
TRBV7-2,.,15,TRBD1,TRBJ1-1,TGTGCCAGCAGCCTCTGGACAGGGGCCAACACTGAAGCTTTCTTT,CASSLWTGANTEAFF
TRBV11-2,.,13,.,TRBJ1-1,TGTGCCAGCAGCTTAGATCAGTCGGGGGAAGCTTTCTTT,CASSLDQSGEAFF
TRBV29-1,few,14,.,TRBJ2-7,TGCAGCGTTGTGCATTTGGGCAGCTCCTACGAGCAGTACTTC,CSVVHLGSSYEQYF
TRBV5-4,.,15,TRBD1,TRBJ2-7,TGTGCCAGCAGCTCCCGGGACAGGAGCTCCTACGAGCAGTACTTC,CASSSRDRSSYEQYF
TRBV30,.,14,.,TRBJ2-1,TGTGCCTGGAGTGCGGCGGACTTTTACAATGAGCAGTTCTTC,CAWSAADFYNEQFF
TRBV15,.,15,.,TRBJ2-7,TGTGCCACCAGCAGCAACAGGGCCCTTAGGAACGAGCAGTACTTC,CATSSNRALRNEQYF
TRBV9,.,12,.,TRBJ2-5,TGTGCCAGCAGCCAGGAGGTAGGGAGGCCGTACTTC,CASSQEVGRPYF
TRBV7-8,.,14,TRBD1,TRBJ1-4,TGTGCCAGCAGCGTTATGGGACAGGGATACTCGCTGTTTTTT,CASSVMGQGYSLFF
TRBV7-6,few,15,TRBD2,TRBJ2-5,TGTGCCAGCAGTACCATAGCGGGACTCCGGGAGACCCAGTACTTC,CASSTIAGLRETQYF
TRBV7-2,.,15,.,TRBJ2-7,TGTGCCAGCAGCTTAGCGGGGGGGCTAGGCTACGAGCAGTACTTC,CASSLAGGLGYEQYF
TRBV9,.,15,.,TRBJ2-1,TGTGCCAGCAGCGTACACCTAGTAGGGGGAAATGAGCAGTTCTTC,CASSVHLVGGNEQFF
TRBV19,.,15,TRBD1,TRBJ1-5,TGTGCCAGTAGTTGGGGGACAGGGGGCGGACAGCCCCAGCATTTT,CASSWGTGGGQPQHF
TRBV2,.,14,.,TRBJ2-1,TGTGCCAGCAGGTCCAGAGGCTCCTACAATGAGCAGTTCTTC,CASRSRGSYNEQFF
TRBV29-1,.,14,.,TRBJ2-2,TGCAGCGTTGCAATTAGGACTAACACCGGGGAGCTGTTTTTT,CSVAIRTNTGELFF
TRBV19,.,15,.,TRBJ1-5,TGTGCCAGTAGTATAAGGAACAGCTTCAATCAGCCCCAGCATTTT,CASSIRNSFNQPQHF
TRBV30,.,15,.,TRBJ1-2,TGTGCCTGGAGTCTAATGGACAGTCAAGGCCCTGGCTACACCTTC,CAWSLMDSQGPGYTF
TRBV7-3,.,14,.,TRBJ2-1,TGTGCCAGCAGCACGGAAGGGCGGGACAATGAGCAGTTCTTC,CASSTEGRDNEQFF
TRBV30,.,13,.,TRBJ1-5,TGTGCCTGGAGTGTATTCTACGATCAGCCCCAGCATTTT,CAWSVFYDQPQHF